Listed below are T cell receptor beta chains from one sample, sequenced in a study of cytomegalovirus exposure and HLA in healthy donors. Only in-frame clones appear in the TCRdb table, and some are missing; sequencing was by immunoSEQ multiplex PCR. Here the sample spans under 200,000 clones, approximately 78% being singletons. The material sequenced was PBMCs. These receptors were taken from a woman aged 18-30 years in good health and CMV-seronegative. CDR3s include the opening cysteine and the closing phenylalanine or tryptophan.

TRBJ2-2 | TRBV6-5 | CASSTGTENTGELFF
TRBJ2-7 | TRBV7-8 | CASSSGGTGGYEQYF
TRBJ1-5 | TRBV15 | CATSRDPGIRQPQHF
TRBJ2-7 | TRBV6-1 | CASTDRAYEQYF
TRBJ2-1 | TRBV5-1 | CASSLRAGGPNEQFF
TRBJ2-2 | TRBV27 | CASSVRGTGELFF
TRBJ2-7 | TRBV27 | CASSWGGPPYEQYF
TRBJ1-3 | TRBV6-5 | CASSWGSSSGNTIYF
TRBJ2-4 | TRBV6-1 | CASSQGGAGDIQYF
TRBJ1-1 | TRBV28 | CASSLAALPRTEAFF
TRBJ2-3 | TRBV7-2 | CASSLGGWETDTQYF
TRBJ1-5 | TRBV19 | CASSTTGVQPQHF
TRBJ1-2 | TRBV18 | CASSPRGRDGYTF
TRBJ1-2 | TRBV19 | CASNEGTYGYTF
TRBJ2-1 | TRBV4-1 | CASSQDPLGLNEQFF
TRBJ2-3 | TRBV29-1 | CSVSHLTRSDTQYF